Below are 21 T cell receptor beta chains sequenced from a single sample in a study of neurological immune-mediated disorders. The sample's time point: longitudinal time-point 3. TCRdb re-derived calls from the 5' RACE reads in MiXCR, one entry per CDR3 protein. The data contain more than 50,000 distinct CDR3 sequences, roughly 7.7% of them singletons. Sequenced sample: PBMCs. These receptors all come from a middle-aged woman in good health.

This clonotype was observed many times. The V call is TRBV12-3 or TRBV12-4, the J call TRBJ1-2; possibly TRBD1 for D (6 bases). With 5 bases removed from V and 2 bases from J, the gap between germline ends came to 12 bases. The CDR3 consists of 14 residues. The CDR3: CASSKDTGNYGYTF. CDR3 coding DNA: TGTGCCAGCAGTAAAGATACAGGGAACTATGGCTACACCTTC.

This clonotype appeared many times. This sequence joins TRBV7-2 and TRBJ1-4; D may be TRBD1 (6 bases). The V gene lost 5 bases and the J gene lost 5 bases, with 15 bases spanning the gap. The CDR3 is made up of 15 amino acids. Germline V gene data show CDR1 as SGHTA and CDR2 as FQGNSA. For the CDR3, the DNA is TGTGCCAGCAGCACCTCGGGGGCGCTAAATGAAAAACTGTTTTTT. Protein: CASSTSGALNEKLFF.

In its sample, this clonotype was seen many times. The V call is TRBV5-1, the J call TRBJ1-1, with 8 bases fitting TRBD1. J lost 3 bases, V lost 2 bases, and 6 bases had no gene match. From germline, CDR1 is SGHRS and CDR2 YFSETQ. This CDR3 region has 15 residues. The CDR3, as DNA: TGCGCCAGCAGCTTAGCCGGGACAGGATACACTGAAGCTTTCTTT. Translating it yields CASSLAGTGYTEAFF. Full variable domain (rest looked up from reference TRBV5-1 and TRBJ1-1): KAGVTQTPRYLIKTRGQQVTLSCSPISGHRSVSWYQQTPGQGLQFLFEYFSETQRNKGNFPGRFSGRQFSNSRSEMNVSTLELGDSALYLCASSLAGTGYTEAFFGQGTRLTVV.

This clonotype was observed many times. The chain recombines TRBV6-2 or TRBV6-3 with TRBJ1-5, with 7 bases that match TRBD1. Germline V gene sequence: CDR1 MNHEY, CDR2 SVGEGT. The CDR3 length is 13 residues. Trimming cost V 5 bases and J 5 bases; bases outside gene matches: 3. The CDR3 bases are TGTGCCAGCAGTCTGACAGGGCATCAGCCCCAGCATTTT. Translated: CASSLTGHQPQHF.

This clonotype was detected many times. This sequence joins TRBV4-3 and TRBJ2-3, with TRBD2 identical over 14 bases. This CDR3 has 17 residues. V lost 2 bases to trimming and J lost 6 bases; unmatched junction nucleotides: 7. Per the germline V gene, CDR1 is LGHNA and CDR2 is YSLEER. The CDR3 protein is CASSQKQGLAGEDTQYF. CDR3 sequence (DNA): TGCGCCAGCAGCCAAAAACAGGGACTAGCGGGAGAGGATACGCAGTATTTT.

The sample holds many counts of this clonotype. The J gene is TRBJ1-1, the V gene TRBV5-1; tentatively, D is TRBD1 (5 bases). CDR3 size: 13 residues. Germline V gives CDR1 SGHRS, CDR2 YFSETQ. Between the trimmed V and J ends, which lost 4 bases and 1 base, there was a span of 8 bases. The DNA of the CDR3 is TGCGCCAGCAGCATTACAGGGAACACTGAAGCTTTCTTT. Protein: CASSITGNTEAFF. Full variable domain (outside the CDR3, taken from reference TRBV5-1 and TRBJ1-1): KAGVTQTPRYLIKTRGQQVTLSCSPISGHRSVSWYQQTPGQGLQFLFEYFSETQRNKGNFPGRFSGRQFSNSRSEMNVSTLELGDSALYLCASSITGNTEAFFGQGTRLTVV.

CDR3 residues: CASSLDNTGELFF. CDR3 coding DNA: TGTGCCAGCAGCTTGGATAACACCGGGGAGCTGTTTTTT. This chain links TRBV5-6 with TRBJ2-2; D unresolved. Germline assignment: CDR1 SGHDT and CDR2 YYEEEE. Trimming stripped 0 bases from V and 2 bases from J, with 2 bases between. This CDR3 comprises 13 residues. Full variable domain (missing parts from reference TRBV5-6 and TRBJ2-2): DAGVTQSPTHLIKTRGQQVTLRCSPKSGHDTVSWYQQALGQGPQFIFQYYEEEERQRGNFPDRFSGHQFPNYSSELNVNALLLGDSALYLCASSLDNTGELFFGEGSRLTVL.

Many counts were recorded for this clonotype. This chain links TRBV12-3 or TRBV12-4 with TRBJ1-6; 7 nucleotides align to TRBD1. The V gene end was trimmed by 7 bases and the J gene end by 13 bases; junction bases not matched to a gene: 7. This CDR3 has 12 residues. Written as DNA, the CDR3 is TGTGCCAGCAATACAGGGGTTCTTCCCCTCCACTTT. Protein: CASNTGVLPLHF.

Ten or more counts support this clonotype. CDR3 protein: CAIDRNGYTF. CDR3 DNA sequence: TGTGCCATAGACAGGAATGGCTACACCTTC. The chain combines TRBV12-3 or TRBV12-4 with TRBJ1-2; D possibly corresponds to TRBD1 (6 bases). The germline V and J ends were trimmed by 10 bases and 6 bases, with 9 bases remaining between them. The CDR3 sequence is 10 residues long.

This clonotype was seen repeatedly, ten times or more. The chain combines TRBV29-1 with TRBJ1-2; maybe TRBD1 (5 bases). Trimming took 6 bases from V and 4 from J, leaving 21 bases between them. There are 15 residues in the CDR3. Germline loops: CDR1 SQVTM, CDR2 ANQGSEA. The CDR3 region is CSVAPLRGGGYGYTF. Here the CDR3 DNA reads TGCAGCGTCGCGCCCCTTCGGGGGGGTGGCTATGGCTACACCTTC.

In this sample, this clonotype turned up many times. V gene TRBV12-3 or TRBV12-4 combines with J gene TRBJ2-1; tentatively, D is TRBD2 (5 bases). This CDR3 region has 17 residues. V was trimmed by 5 bases and J by 2 bases, leaving 19 bases between them. The CDR3 bases are TGTGCCAGCAGTGTCCGGGGAGCCGCCTTTACCTACAATGAGCAGTTCTTC. Amino acid sequence: CASSVRGAAFTYNEQFF.

At least ten counts were recorded for this clonotype. The chain combines TRBV6-2 or TRBV6-3 with TRBJ2-3; TRBD2 aligns across 7 bases. V shed 2 bases, J shed 8 bases, and the junction held 4 bases outside the gene matches. The CDR3 loop spans 13 amino acids. CDR1 MNHEY and CDR2 SVGEGT come from the germline V gene. The CDR3, as DNA: TGTGCCAGCAGTTACAGCCAGCGGGGTACGCAGTATTTT. This codes for CASSYSQRGTQYF.

This clonotype was counted only a few times. The chain has TRBV5-5 and TRBJ2-7; D perhaps matches TRBD1 (6 bases). V lost 5 bases and J 3 bases, leaving 12 bases between the germline ends. The CDR3 length is 13 residues. Germline CDR1 reads SGHKS; CDR2 reads YYEKEE (reference sequence). For the CDR3, the DNA is TGTGCCAGCAGTCAGGGGATCTACTACGAGCAGTACTTC. The encoded protein is CASSQGIYYEQYF.

There are many counts of this clonotype. The V call is TRBV5-1, the J call TRBJ2-2, with D possibly matching TRBD2 (6 bases). The CDR3 runs 15 residues. CDR1 is SGHRS, CDR2 YFSETQ, per germline. Trimming removed 0 bases at V and 9 bases at J, with 15 bases between. CDR3 protein: CASSLDAREVRELFF. The CDR3 DNA reads TGCGCCAGCAGCTTGGATGCCAGGGAGGTCCGGGAGCTGTTTTTT.

This clonotype was found many times. The chain combines TRBV12-3 or TRBV12-4 with TRBJ1-1; possibly TRBD1 for D (6 bases). The CDR3 loop spans 16 amino acids. The ends were cut back, 4 bases at V and 4 bases at J, with 19 bases in the middle. CDR3 sequence (DNA): TGTGCCAGCAGTTACCACTCGGGGGGCCCCGGCACTGAAGCTTTCTTT. Its protein is CASSYHSGGPGTEAFF.

Many counts were recorded for this clonotype. J is TRBJ2-3 and V is TRBV7-3, with TRBD2 matching 11 bases. Trimming cost V 5 bases and J 0 bases; bases outside gene matches: 7. The germline gives CDR1 SGHTA, CDR2 FQGTGA. The CDR3 spans 17 residues. The CDR3 loop reads CASSQNPSGGSTDTQYF. The CDR3 region has the DNA TGTGCCAGCAGCCAGAATCCTAGCGGGGGGAGCACAGATACGCAGTATTTT.

This clonotype was seen at least ten times. The rearrangement joins TRBV20-1 to TRBJ1-5; 7 positions match TRBD1. Germline V lookup: CDR1 DFQATT, CDR2 SNEGSKA (reference sequence). The V gene end was trimmed by 6 bases and the J gene end by 7 bases; junction bases not matched to a gene: 9. The CDR3 covers 13 residues. The CDR3 coding sequence is TGCAGTGCACGAGGGGGCCCCGGACAGCCCCAGCATTTT. Protein: CSARGGPGQPQHF.

At least ten counts were recorded for this clonotype. This chain joins TRBV4-3 and TRBJ1-1; tentatively, D is TRBD1 (5 bases). The CDR3 is 14 residues long. CDR1 is LGHNA and CDR2 is YSLEER in the germline V gene. V was pared by 1 base and J by 5 bases, with 11 bases between. As DNA, the CDR3 is TGCGCCAGCAGCCAAGGAGGGGTAGGGACTGAAGCTTTCTTT. Its protein is CASSQGGVGTEAFF.

This clonotype appeared many times. The chain recombines TRBV6-1 with TRBJ2-3; 9 positions agree with TRBD1. The CDR3 is made up of 16 amino acids. Germline lookup yields CDR1 MNHNS and CDR2 SASEGT. V shed 6 bases and J 3 bases; nucleotides not matched to a gene: 10. CDR3 residues: CASRELGQGMTDTQYF. As DNA, the CDR3 is TGTGCCAGCAGGGAACTTGGACAGGGGATGACAGATACGCAGTATTTT.

This clonotype was detected many times. The CDR3 sequence is CASSRGLAGLDTQYF. Written as DNA, the CDR3 is TGTGCCAGCAGCCGGGGACTAGCGGGGCTCGATACGCAGTATTTT. The chain carries TRBV7-2 and TRBJ2-3; TRBD2 matches 13 bases. This CDR3 is built from 15 residues. The V segment lost 5 bases and the J segment 6 bases; nucleotides outside the gene matches: 5. Germline V lookup: CDR1 SGHTA, CDR2 FQGNSA.

This clonotype has a count of ten or more. The J gene is TRBJ2-1, the V gene TRBV10-2; D might be TRBD1 (7 bases). The germline V gene encodes CDR1 WSHSY and CDR2 SAAADI. V lost 0 bases and J lost 7, with 19 bases in between. The CDR3 totals 17 residues. CDR3 nucleotides: TGCGCCAGCAGTGAGTCGGGGGGTGCAGGGGGGAATAATGAGCAGTTCTTC. It is translated as CASSESGGAGGNNEQFF.